The 21 T cell receptor beta chains listed next were all sequenced from one sample in a study of post-analysis software for immune sequencing data. The study's findings and limits: TRBV5-6, TRBV5-1 and TRBV20-1 were among 4 or 5 TRBV segments more frequent in patients than controls.

No antigen has been assigned to these receptors. Each TCR beta cDNA library carried unique molecular identifiers. TCRdb reprocessed the PCR reads with MiXCR, giving one entry per CDR3 protein. The repertoire holds fewer than 700,000 distinct CDR3 sequences, with roughly 46% as singletons. Sequencing used blood. The receptors were gathered from a girl under 18 with multiple sclerosis.

This chain connects TRBV12-3 or TRBV12-4 to TRBJ2-7; D uncertain. V was trimmed by 1 base and J by 7 bases, leaving 8 bases between them. CDR3 length equals 12 residues. The CDR3: CASSLGLVEQYF. The DNA for the CDR3 is TGTGCCAGCAGTTTAGGACTGGTAGAGCAGTACTTC.

To note about this clonotype: One base away lies a much larger clone, so this may be a sequencing read error. The chain recombines TRBV6-4 with TRBJ2-6, with D perhaps TRBD1 (5 bases). The CDR3 has 14 residues. Germline V gene lookup returns CDR1 MRHNA and CDR2 SNTAGT. This chain's CDR3 is CASSDRVGANVRTF. CDR3 nucleotide sequence: TGTGCCAGCAGTGACAGGGTTGGGGCCAACGTCCGGACTTTC.

This clonotype was detected once. The gene calls are TRBV20-1 and TRBJ2-3; 8 bases align to TRBD1. The CDR3 covers 15 residues. Germline trimming cut 1 base from V and 1 base from J; bases unmatched to any gene: 4. The germline CDR1 and CDR2 sequences are DFQATT and SNEGSKA (reference sequence). In nucleotides, the CDR3 is TGCAGTGCTAGAGCCAGGGGGCGCCGCACAGATACGCAGTATTTT. Translation gives CSARARGRRTDTQYF.

The chain combines TRBV4-1 with TRBJ2-5, with TRBD1 identical over 10 bases. The end of the DNA aligns better with TRBJ2-7, so the J call may be wrong. The CDR3 totals 15 residues. The V gene's germline CDR1 is MGHRA and CDR2 YSYEKL. The CDR3 bases are TGCGCCAGCAGCCAAGCCCGGGACAGGGGCTACGAGCAGTACTTC. Translation gives CASSQARDRGYEQYF.

The rearrangement uses TRBV12-3 or TRBV12-4 and TRBJ1-2; D unresolved. V lost 6 bases, J lost 0 bases, and 14 bases lay in between. There are 15 residues in the CDR3. This chain's CDR3 is CASSLVQSTNYGYTF. The CDR3 bases are TGTGCCAGCAGCCTAGTCCAGTCAACTAACTATGGCTACACCTTC.

This clonotype was seen just once. CDR3 DNA: TGTGCCAGCAGCTTCAGCGGGGGGGTGAGGAATGAGCAGTTCTTC. Its protein is CASSFSGGVRNEQFF. The chain recombines TRBV7-2 with TRBJ2-1; 10 bases are shared with TRBD2. With V trimmed by 3 bases and J by 7 bases, 6 bases remained unmatched. The CDR3 spans 15 residues. Looked up from germline, CDR1 is SGHTA and CDR2 is FQGNSA.

This clonotype was counted between two and nine times. The gene calls are TRBV20-1 and TRBJ1-2; 9 nucleotides line up with TRBD1. CDR3 length: 15 amino acids. Looked up from germline, CDR1 is DFQATT and CDR2 is SNEGSKA (reference sequence). J was trimmed by 5 bases and V by 5 bases; bases with no gene match: 12. The CDR3 DNA reads TGCAGTGCTCAACCAAACCGGGACAGGGTATATGGCTACACCTTC. Translation gives CSAQPNRDRVYGYTF.

V is TRBV12-3 or TRBV12-4 and J is TRBJ2-3; D is unclear. The CDR3 runs 14 residues. The V end lost 2 bases, the J end lost 0 bases, and 6 bases lay between the germline ends. The CDR3 nucleotides are TGTGCCAGCAGTTTAAGGGTTAGCACAGATACGCAGTATTTT. It specifies CASSLRVSTDTQYF.

J is TRBJ2-5 and V is TRBV4-1; 7 nucleotides agree with TRBD1. Germline values: CDR1 MGHRA, CDR2 YSYEKL. V shed 0 bases, J shed 11 bases, and the junction held 9 bases outside the gene matches. CDR3 length: 14 residues. The DNA for the CDR3 is TGCGCCAGCAGCCAAGAAGGGGGCCCTTGGAGGCAGTACTTC. Protein product: CASSQEGGPWRQYF.

The chain employs TRBV29-1 and TRBJ2-3; 7 positions match TRBD1. Germline CDR1 SQVTM, CDR2 ANQGSEA. This CDR3 has 14 residues. The V and J ends lost 6 bases and 2 bases, in that order; junction bases with no gene match: 8. The DNA for the CDR3 is TGCAGCGTGTCGAGGGGGCAGACCACAGATACGCAGTATTTT. This codes for CSVSRGQTTDTQYF.

This chain links TRBV10-3 with TRBJ1-1, with D maybe TRBD1 (6 bases). The ends were cut back, 6 bases at V and 2 bases at J, with 13 bases in the middle. In germline, CDR1 is ENHRY, CDR2 SYGVKD. This CDR3 region has 14 residues. The CDR3 protein is CAIRIGTRNTEAFF. The CDR3 DNA sequence: TGTGCCATCAGGATCGGGACACGAAACACTGAAGCTTTCTTT.

The chain links TRBV12-3 or TRBV12-4 to TRBJ1-1; D gene ambiguous. V was clipped by 5 bases and J by 5 bases, with 12 bases between them. This CDR3 has 13 residues. The CDR3 DNA reads as TGTGCCAGCAGTCCCGGGTCTCGAACTGAAGCTTTCTTT. It codes for CASSPGSRTEAFF.

The CDR3 loop reads CSAIVGSNQPQHF. CDR3 sequence (DNA): TGCAGTGCTATAGTCGGGAGCAATCAGCCCCAGCATTTT. V and J are TRBV20-1 and TRBJ1-5; D remains unclear. The length of the CDR3 is 13 residues. Between the trimmed V and J ends, which lost 4 bases and 1 base, there was a span of 8 bases. Germline V CDR1 and CDR2: DFQATT, SNEGSKA (reference sequence).

The V call is TRBV6-5, the J call TRBJ2-1; 9 nucleotides match TRBD2. CDR3 length: 13 amino acids. Trimming at V came to 6 bases and at J to 5 bases, leaving 2 bases not matched to a gene. Germline CDR1 and CDR2: MNHEY and SVGAGI. The CDR3 coding sequence is TGTGCCAGCAGCCAGCGGGGGGACAATGAGCAGTTCTTC. Protein sequence: CASSQRGDNEQFF.

The chain couples TRBV5-1 to TRBJ2-7; 9 bases align to TRBD2. Germline V gene sequence: CDR1 SGHRS, CDR2 YFSETQ. The length of the CDR3 is 16 residues. V trimming: 1 base; J trimming: 5 bases; junction bases outside the gene matches: 10. The CDR3 loop reads CASSLTAGGPRDEQYF. CDR3 nucleotide sequence: TGCGCCAGCAGCTTGACGGCGGGAGGGCCGCGGGACGAGCAGTACTTC.

The V gene is TRBV18, the J gene TRBJ2-3, with D unresolved. Germline values: CDR1 KGHSH, CDR2 LQKENI. This CDR3 has 13 amino acids. The V end was cut by 1 base, the J end by 3 bases, with 5 bases between. The CDR3 nucleotides are TGTGCCAGCTCACCACTCCTAACAGATACGCAGTATTTT. As protein: CASSPLLTDTQYF.

The rearrangement uses TRBV18 and TRBJ2-6; weak D call: TRBD1 (5 bases). There are 16 residues in the CDR3. V was shortened by 4 bases and J by 3 bases, with 13 bases between the two germline ends. The germline V gene has CDR1 KGHSH and CDR2 LQKENI. The CDR3 region is CASSRQGGFGANVLTF. The CDR3 DNA is TGTGCCAGCTCACGCCAGGGCGGCTTTGGGGCCAACGTCCTGACTTTC.

The sample holds a few counts of this clonotype. The chain joins TRBV12-3 or TRBV12-4 to TRBJ2-1; D is undetermined. The CDR3 consists of 13 residues. Trimming cost V 2 bases and J 10 bases, with 12 bases left between them. The CDR3 loop is CASSLYPTIEQFF. For the CDR3, the DNA is TGTGCCAGCAGTTTATATCCTACAATCGAGCAGTTCTTC.

On this clonotype itself: One end of the junction fails to match germline, which may point to a read error. The chain carries TRBV4-1 and TRBJ2-7; 16 bases fit TRBD2. The CDR3 is made up of 16 amino acids. The germline V gene encodes CDR1 MGHRA and CDR2 YSYEKL. This CDR3 reads CASSHGTSGRAYGQYF. The CDR3 DNA reads as TGCGCCAGCAGCCATGGGACTAGCGGGAGGGCGTACGGGCAGTACTTC.

This clonotype was picked up a small number of times. CDR3 region: CATDTGGAGGETQYF. CDR3 DNA sequence: TGTGCCACCGACACTGGGGGAGCGGGAGGAGAGACCCAGTACTTC. The chain carries TRBV15 and TRBJ2-7; 9 nucleotides match TRBD2. The J call is uncertain, as TRBJ2-5 better fits the DNA end. CDR1 and CDR2 (germline): LNHNV, YYDKDF (reference sequence). CDR3 length equals 15 residues.

The chain links TRBV5-1 to TRBJ2-2; 11 nucleotides align to TRBD2. The CDR3 has 18 amino acids. The germline CDR1 and CDR2 sequences are SGHRS and YFSETQ. Trimming took 1 base from V and 4 from J; bases not matched to a gene: 9. The CDR3 sequence is CASSLRRTSGSSTGELFF. DNA for the CDR3: TGCGCCAGCAGCTTGCGTCGTACTAGCGGGAGTAGCACCGGGGAGCTGTTTTTT.